Listed below are T cell receptor beta chains from one sample, sequenced in a study of CD8 T cells in Susac syndrome. TCRdb analysed the immunoSEQ multiplex PCR reads with MiXCR anew, one entry per CDR3 protein. The data show 170,000 or so distinct CDR3 sequences, approximately 93% seen once. Sequenced input: CD4+ T cells from PBMCs. The receptors originated from a human donor with multiple sclerosis. Each CDR3 is given with its conserved first and last residue. A D gene is named only where the DNA matches it firmly. Not every row has a clone size; where given, it reads once, few, many or a size class.

abundance: -
j_gene: TRBJ2-2
v_gene: TRBV24-1
d_gene: TRBD1
len: 14
CDR3aa: CATRGQGASGELFF
CDR3nt: TGTGCCACCCGGGGACAGGGGGCCTCCGGGGAGCTGTTTTTT

abundance: few
j_gene: TRBJ2-6
v_gene: TRBV6-5
d_gene: -
len: 14
CDR3aa: CAARTNSGANVLTF
CDR3nt: TGTGCCGCCAGGACCAACTCTGGGGCCAACGTCCTGACTTTC

abundance: -
j_gene: TRBJ1-5
v_gene: TRBV19
d_gene: -
len: 17
CDR3aa: CASSITGTQPFNQPQHF
CDR3nt: TGTGCCAGTAGTATAACCGGGACACAACCCTTCAATCAGCCCCAGCATTTT

abundance: -
j_gene: TRBJ2-5
v_gene: TRBV5-1
d_gene: -
len: 16
CDR3aa: CASSLVAGGFQETQYF
CDR3nt: TGCGCCAGCAGCTTGGTTGCAGGGGGGTTCCAAGAGACCCAGTACTTC

abundance: -
j_gene: TRBJ1-6
v_gene: TRBV6-1
d_gene: -
len: 16
CDR3aa: CASSELGSLYNSPLHF
CDR3nt: TGTGCCAGCAGTGAATTAGGATCCCTCTATAATTCACCCCTCCACTTT

abundance: -
j_gene: TRBJ2-1
v_gene: TRBV28
d_gene: TRBD2
len: 14
CDR3aa: CATTPGLGGYEQFF
CDR3nt: TGTGCCACCACCCCGGGACTAGGGGGTTATGAGCAGTTCTTC

abundance: -
j_gene: TRBJ2-7
v_gene: TRBV5-1
d_gene: TRBD2
len: 15
CDR3aa: CASSWRAGGLDEQYF
CDR3nt: TGCGCCAGCAGTTGGCGAGCGGGAGGGTTGGACGAGCAGTACTTC

abundance: few
j_gene: TRBJ2-7
v_gene: TRBV18
d_gene: -
len: 12
CDR3aa: CASSPPSYEQYF
CDR3nt: TGTGCCAGCTCACCACCCTCCTACGAGCAGTACTTC

abundance: -
j_gene: TRBJ1-6
v_gene: TRBV7-2
d_gene: -
len: 16
CDR3aa: CASSLENRGLGSPLHF
CDR3nt: TGTGCCAGCAGCTTAGAGAACAGAGGACTTGGTTCACCCCTCCACTTT

abundance: -
j_gene: TRBJ1-2
v_gene: TRBV2
d_gene: -
len: 13
CDR3aa: CATLTGREGGYTF
CDR3nt: TGTGCCACCCTTACAGGGAGGGAAGGTGGCTACACCTTC

abundance: -
j_gene: TRBJ1-4
v_gene: TRBV7-8
d_gene: -
len: 14
CDR3aa: CASTEGRGREKLFF
CDR3nt: TGTGCCAGCACCGAGGGGCGGGGCAGGGAAAAACTGTTTTTT

abundance: -
j_gene: TRBJ2-5
v_gene: TRBV9
d_gene: -
len: 14
CDR3aa: CASSTQPYQETQYF
CDR3nt: TGTGCCAGCAGCACACAGCCGTATCAAGAGACCCAGTACTTC

abundance: few
j_gene: TRBJ1-6
v_gene: TRBV27
d_gene: -
len: 13
CDR3aa: CASSLIRDSPLHF
CDR3nt: TGTGCCAGCAGTTTAATCCGGGATTCACCCCTCCACTTT

abundance: -
j_gene: TRBJ1-1
v_gene: TRBV29-1
d_gene: -
len: 13
CDR3aa: CSVLRGETTEAFF
CDR3nt: TGCAGCGTCCTCAGGGGAGAGACCACTGAAGCTTTCTTT

abundance: -
j_gene: TRBJ2-5
v_gene: TRBV7-6
d_gene: -
len: 14
CDR3aa: CASSLEGGWETQYF
CDR3nt: TGTGCCAGCAGCTTAGAGGGGGGGTGGGAGACCCAGTACTTC

abundance: -
j_gene: TRBJ2-3
v_gene: TRBV7-9
d_gene: -
len: 14
CDR3aa: CASSLAQGSDTQYF
CDR3nt: TGTGCCAGCAGCTTAGCCCAGGGGTCAGATACGCAGTATTTT

abundance: -
j_gene: TRBJ2-7
v_gene: TRBV30
d_gene: -
len: 13
CDR3aa: CAWRVGAGVEQYF
CDR3nt: TGTGCCTGGAGGGTGGGGGCAGGGGTTGAGCAGTACTTC

abundance: -
j_gene: TRBJ1-2
v_gene: TRBV2
d_gene: -
len: 14
CDR3aa: CASSEFGRSYGYTF
CDR3nt: TGTGCCAGCAGTGAATTTGGACGGAGTTATGGCTACACCTTC

abundance: -
j_gene: TRBJ1-1
v_gene: TRBV5-8
d_gene: -
len: 13
CDR3aa: CASSLDHKTSAFF
CDR3nt: TGTGCCAGCAGCTTGGATCACAAAACCTCGGCTTTCTTT

abundance: -
j_gene: TRBJ2-7
v_gene: TRBV4-3
d_gene: -
len: 15
CDR3aa: CASSPHDGGGYEQYF
CDR3nt: TGCGCCAGCAGCCCCCACGACGGGGGTGGCTACGAGCAGTACTTC

abundance: -
j_gene: TRBJ1-4
v_gene: TRBV2
d_gene: -
len: 15
CDR3aa: CASKERTGGTEKLFF
CDR3nt: TGTGCCAGCAAAGAAAGGACCGGGGGTACTGAAAAACTGTTTTTT

abundance: -
j_gene: TRBJ2-5
v_gene: TRBV29-1
d_gene: TRBD1
len: 14
CDR3aa: CSVVGTGEWETQYF
CDR3nt: TGCAGCGTTGTTGGGACAGGGGAATGGGAGACCCAGTACTTC

abundance: -
j_gene: TRBJ2-5
v_gene: TRBV6-2/TRBV6-3
d_gene: -
len: 12
CDR3aa: CASSYGFQTQYF
CDR3nt: TGTGCCAGCAGTTACGGATTCCAGACCCAGTACTTC

abundance: -
j_gene: TRBJ1-1
v_gene: TRBV18
d_gene: -
len: 15
CDR3aa: CASSKTQGMNTEAFF
CDR3nt: TGTGCCAGCTCAAAGACCCAGGGCATGAACACTGAAGCTTTCTTT

abundance: -
j_gene: TRBJ2-3
v_gene: TRBV3-1
d_gene: TRBD2
len: 17
CDR3aa: CASSHQVLAGVIDTQYF
CDR3nt: TGTGCCAGCAGCCACCAAGTACTAGCGGGCGTTATAGATACGCAGTATTTT

abundance: -
j_gene: TRBJ1-1
v_gene: TRBV7-9
d_gene: TRBD1
len: 14
CDR3aa: CASSLTGGRSEAFF
CDR3nt: TGTGCCAGCAGCTTAACAGGGGGACGGAGTGAAGCTTTCTTT

abundance: -
j_gene: TRBJ1-1
v_gene: TRBV2
d_gene: -
len: 13
CDR3aa: CASSRGFAKEAFF
CDR3nt: TGTGCCAGCAGCCGCGGCTTCGCCAAAGAAGCTTTCTTT

abundance: -
j_gene: TRBJ1-4
v_gene: TRBV9
d_gene: -
len: 15
CDR3aa: CASSEQTGPYEKLFF
CDR3nt: TGTGCCAGCAGCGAACAAACAGGCCCGTATGAAAAACTGTTTTTT

abundance: once
j_gene: TRBJ2-3
v_gene: TRBV6-1
d_gene: -
len: 16
CDR3aa: CASVQGRLPLTDTQYF
CDR3nt: TGTGCCAGCGTCCAGGGGAGACTGCCGCTTACAGATACGCAGTATTTT

abundance: -
j_gene: TRBJ2-1
v_gene: TRBV24-1
d_gene: -
len: 15
CDR3aa: CATSAWGADGDEQFF
CDR3nt: TGTGCCACCAGTGCGTGGGGGGCCGACGGAGATGAGCAGTTCTTC

abundance: -
j_gene: TRBJ2-7
v_gene: TRBV5-4
d_gene: TRBD2
len: 16
CDR3aa: CASSSSSGGASYEQYF
CDR3nt: TGTGCCAGCAGCTCCAGTAGCGGGGGGGCGTCCTACGAGCAGTACTTC

abundance: -
j_gene: TRBJ2-1
v_gene: TRBV25-1
d_gene: -
len: 13
CDR3aa: CASSEYLSNEQFF
CDR3nt: TGTGCCAGCAGTGAATATTTATCCAATGAGCAGTTCTTC

abundance: -
j_gene: TRBJ1-1
v_gene: TRBV15
d_gene: TRBD1
len: 17
CDR3aa: CATSRSVRQGATTEAFF
CDR3nt: TGTGCCACCAGCAGATCGGTTCGACAGGGGGCGACCACTGAAGCTTTCTTT

abundance: -
j_gene: TRBJ1-4
v_gene: TRBV27
d_gene: TRBD1
len: 17
CDR3aa: CASSPGQGKWGNEKLFF
CDR3nt: TGTGCCAGCAGCCCGGGACAGGGGAAGTGGGGTAATGAAAAACTGTTTTTT

abundance: -
j_gene: TRBJ1-1
v_gene: TRBV4-3
d_gene: TRBD1
len: 16
CDR3aa: CASRRTGGAMNTEAFF
CDR3nt: TGCGCCAGCAGGCGGACAGGGGGCGCAATGAACACTGAAGCTTTCTTT

abundance: -
j_gene: TRBJ2-7
v_gene: TRBV28
d_gene: -
len: 13
CDR3aa: CASSTIDSPPQYF
CDR3nt: TGTGCCAGCAGTACCATCGACAGCCCCCCTCAGTACTTC

abundance: -
j_gene: TRBJ2-2
v_gene: TRBV3-1
d_gene: -
len: 15
CDR3aa: CASSRAGKSTGELFF
CDR3nt: TGTGCCAGCAGCCGGGCAGGGAAGAGCACCGGGGAGCTGTTTTTT

abundance: -
j_gene: TRBJ2-7
v_gene: TRBV6-5
d_gene: TRBD2
len: 16
CDR3aa: CASSYLGREVTYEQYF
CDR3nt: TGTGCCAGCAGTTACCTGGGGCGGGAGGTGACCTACGAGCAGTACTTC

abundance: -
j_gene: TRBJ1-1
v_gene: TRBV4-2
d_gene: -
len: 14
CDR3aa: CASSQLTTATEAFF
CDR3nt: TGTGCCAGCAGCCAACTTACCACAGCCACTGAAGCTTTCTTT

abundance: once
j_gene: TRBJ1-6
v_gene: TRBV28
d_gene: -
len: 12
CDR3aa: CASSPLTSPLHF
CDR3nt: TGTGCCAGCAGCCCTCTTACCTCACCCCTCCACTTT